These T cell receptor beta chains were read from a single sample in a study of naive and memory T cell subsets. A single record per CDR3 protein comes from TCRdb applying MiXCR to the 5' RACE reads. The repertoire holds around 56,000 distinct CDR3 sequences, with 6% to 8.5% as singletons. The receptors here all came from a female donor in good health. The CDR3 runs from the conserved cysteine through the conserved F or W. A D gene is named only where the DNA matches it firmly. Clone size is stated in some rows and not others, as once, few, many or a class when expanded.

cdr3_aa,cdr3_nt,v_call,d_call,clone_size,j_call
CSAYSYEQYF,TGCAGTGCTTACTCCTACGAGCAGTACTTC,TRBV20-1,-,many,TRBJ2-7
CASSDGGGVLYEQYF,TGTGCCAGCAGTGACGGCGGGGGAGTTCTCTACGAGCAGTACTTC,TRBV2,TRBD2,many,TRBJ2-7
CASSVEGSSGNTIYF,TGTGCCAGCAGCGTAGAGGGGAGCTCTGGAAACACCATATATTTT,TRBV9,-,-,TRBJ1-3
CASSADGQGVVEQYF,TGTGCCAGCAGCGCCGACGGACAGGGGGTTGTCGAGCAGTACTTC,TRBV6-2/TRBV6-3,TRBD1,few,TRBJ2-7
CASSLDHQETQYF,TGTGCCAGCAGCTTAGACCACCAAGAGACCCAGTACTTC,TRBV7-2,-,-,TRBJ2-5
CASRAGTGGHNEQFF,TGTGCCAGCAGGGCCGGGACAGGGGGTCACAATGAGCAGTTCTTC,TRBV28,TRBD1,few,TRBJ2-1
CASTSWGEGQPQHF,TGTGCCAGCACCTCCTGGGGGGAAGGACAGCCCCAGCATTTT,TRBV9,-,-,TRBJ1-5
CASSLPRVETQYF,TGTGCCAGCAGTCTCCCCCGGGTGGAGACCCAGTACTTC,TRBV5-4,-,-,TRBJ2-5
CSAREWSHGSNTGELFF,TGCAGTGCTAGAGAGTGGTCACACGGGTCCAACACCGGGGAGCTGTTTTTT,TRBV20-1,-,many,TRBJ2-2
CASSPGSDTQYF,TGTGCCAGCAGCCCGGGTTCAGATACGCAGTATTTT,TRBV7-6,-,-,TRBJ2-3
CASSYQGLRDEQFF,TGTGCCAGCAGTTACCAGGGCCTTCGGGATGAGCAGTTCTTC,TRBV6-5,-,-,TRBJ2-1
CASSLAGASYNEQFF,TGTGCCAGCAGCTTAGCGGGGGCCTCCTACAATGAGCAGTTCTTC,TRBV11-3,-,-,TRBJ2-1
CASSPDLTWEGETQYF,TGTGCCAGCAGTCCAGACCTGACTTGGGAGGGTGAGACCCAGTACTTC,TRBV12-3/TRBV12-4,TRBD2,few,TRBJ2-5
CASSLALNSYEQYF,TGTGCCAGCAGCTTAGCTCTGAACTCCTACGAGCAGTACTTC,TRBV7-2,-,many,TRBJ2-7
CASSPHRVNTGELFF,TGTGCCAGCAGTCCCCACAGGGTAAACACCGGGGAGCTGTTTTTT,TRBV6-2/TRBV6-3,-,many,TRBJ2-2